A single sample gave rise to the 27 T cell receptor beta chains below, sequenced in a study of T cells in Graves' hyperthyroidism and ophthalmopathy. Regions amplified from RNA transcripts were the TCR beta CDR3 regions. The TCR CDR3 was amplified in a first-round RT-PCR using the HTBI primer set. One entry per CDR3 protein, called by TCRdb with MiXCR from the multiplex PCR reads. The sample shows under 300,000 distinct CDR3 sequences, around 25% of them seen only once. Sequencing was carried out using blood. The receptors shown here come from a middle-aged man with Graves' hyperthyroidism that later progressed to Graves' ophthalmopathy.

The chain couples TRBV4-3 to TRBJ1-1; no reliable D call. Trimming cost V 2 bases and J 5 bases, with 15 bases left between them. This CDR3 is 15 amino acids long. Germline lookup yields CDR1 LGHNA and CDR2 YSLEER. The CDR3 sequence is CASSQQWNPGTEAFF. DNA of the CDR3: TGCGCCAGCAGCCAACAATGGAACCCTGGGACTGAAGCTTTCTTT.

Ten or more counts support this clonotype. The V and J genes are TRBV20-1 and TRBJ2-7, with D tentatively TRBD1 or TRBD2 (5 bases each). Germline V lookup: CDR1 DFQATT, CDR2 SNEGSKA (reference sequence). V dropped 6 bases and J dropped 3 bases, with 21 bases sitting between them. There are 15 residues in the CDR3. Written as DNA, the CDR3 is TGCAGTGCGGACGGGCCCGGGGACGCCGGCTACGAGCAGTACTTC. Translation: CSADGPGDAGYEQYF.

There are many counts of this clonotype. CDR3 protein: CASSQDFWNSGNTIYF. In nucleotides, the CDR3 is TGTGCCAGCAGCCAAGATTTTTGGAACTCTGGAAACACCATATATTTT. This rearrangement joins TRBV4-2 to TRBJ1-3; D remains unclear. The CDR3 contains 16 residues. V was pared by 0 bases and J by 0 bases, with 9 bases between. Germline CDR1 and CDR2: LGHNA and YNFKEQ.

This sequence joins TRBV12-3 or TRBV12-4 and TRBJ2-2; the match to TRBD2 covers 11 bases. With 8 bases clipped from V and 1 base from J, the junction kept 12 bases outside the gene matches. The CDR3 consists of 18 residues. CDR3 coding DNA: TGTGCCAGCTCTTCTCTGGGACTAGCGGCCAAGAACACCGGGGAGCTGTTTTTT. The encoded protein is CASSSLGLAAKNTGELFF.

This sequence joins TRBV30 and TRBJ2-5, with D uncertain. The CDR3 has 13 amino acids. Between the trimmed V and J ends, which lost 3 bases and 4 bases, there was a span of 12 bases. Germline V lookup: CDR1 GTSNPN, CDR2 SVGIG (reference sequence). The CDR3 DNA follows: TGTGCCTGGAGCAGGCAAGGTGGAGAGACCCAGTACTTC. The encoded protein is CAWSRQGGETQYF.

This sequence joins TRBV6-2 or TRBV6-3 and TRBJ2-5; possible D gene TRBD1, 6 bases. CDR3 length: 16 residues. Germline V gene sequence: CDR1 MNHEY, CDR2 SVGEGT. Trimming took 0 bases from V and 5 from J, leaving 16 bases between them. The CDR3 nucleotides read TGTGCCAGCAGTTACTCGTGGCGGACAGCAGGGGAGACCCAGTACTTC. Its translation: CASSYSWRTAGETQYF.

This clonotype was observed a handful of times. The V and J genes are TRBV11-2 and TRBJ2-5; D is unclear. The germline V and J ends were trimmed by 2 bases and 4 bases, with 8 bases remaining between them. This CDR3 spans 13 amino acids. CDR1 and CDR2 (germline): SGHAT, FQNNGV. The CDR3, as DNA: TGTGCCAGCAGCTTATCAGTCAGAGAGACCCAGTACTTC. This sequence encodes CASSLSVRETQYF. Supplemented by reference TRBV11-2 and TRBJ2-5, the full variable domain reads EAGVAQSPRYKIIEKRQSVAFWCNPISGHATLYWYQQILGQGPKLLIQFQNNGVVDDSQLPKDRFSAERLKGVDSTLKIQPAKLEDSAVYLCASSLSVRETQYFGPGTRLLVL.

The table lists this clonotype with many counts. The chain carries TRBV2 and TRBJ1-5, with 10 positions matching TRBD1. The germline V gene encodes CDR1 SNHLY and CDR2 FYNNEI. Trimming took 6 bases from V and 6 from J; bases not matched to a gene: 5. The CDR3 runs 14 residues. The CDR3 is CASSVDRGLQPQHF. CDR3 DNA: TGTGCCAGCAGCGTCGACAGGGGGCTTCAGCCCCAGCATTTT. The variable domain in full, completed from reference TRBV2 and TRBJ1-5, reads EPEVTQTPSHQVTQMGQEVILRCVPISNHLYFYWYRQILGQKVEFLVSFYNNEISEKSEIFDDQFSVERPDGSNFTLKIRSTKLEDSAMYFCASSVDRGLQPQHFGDGTRLSIL.

This clonotype was recorded at least ten times. The chain carries TRBV4-1 and TRBJ2-5; weak D call: TRBD2 (7 bases). Per germline, CDR1 MGHRA and CDR2 YSYEKL. The CDR3 totals 16 residues. Between the trimmed V and J ends, which lost 5 bases and 1 base, there was a span of 17 bases. This CDR3 is CASSSYVGGAQETQYF. The CDR3 region has the DNA TGCGCCAGCAGCTCCTACGTGGGGGGGGCCCAAGAGACCCAGTACTTC.

V gene TRBV11-1 combines with J gene TRBJ2-2; D unclear. CDR1 is SGHAT, CDR2 FQDESV, per germline (reference sequence). The CDR3 runs to 13 residues. The V end was cut by 5 bases, the J end by 8 bases, with 12 bases between. The CDR3 DNA reads as TGTGCCAGCAGCCCCAAGGCATTGGGGGAGCTGTTTTTT. Amino acid sequence: CASSPKALGELFF.

The genes are TRBV6-1 and TRBJ1-5; the match to TRBD1 covers 9 bases. Germline CDR1 is MNHNS and CDR2 is SASEGT. After removal of 7 bases from V and 7 bases from J, the junction contained 8 bases not matched to a gene. This CDR3 contains 14 residues. For the CDR3, the DNA is TGTGCCAGCATACTACTGGACAGGGGACAGCCCCAGCATTTT. Its translation is CASILLDRGQPQHF.

This clonotype was seen many times. This may be a read error: a much more frequent sequence differs by one nucleotide. The V gene is TRBV12-3 or TRBV12-4, the J gene TRBJ2-7; 9 positions match TRBD2. J lost 0 bases, V lost 3 bases, and 6 bases had no gene match. The CDR3 is 16 residues long. CDR3 protein: CASSLRGGPSSYEQYF. In DNA, the CDR3 is TGTGCCAGCAGTTTGCGGGGGGGACCTTCCTCCTACGAGCAGTACTTC.

This chain links TRBV29-1 with TRBJ1-1; D not resolved. This CDR3 contains 14 residues. Trimming took 5 bases from V and 3 from J, leaving 16 bases between them. Germline values: CDR1 SQVTM, CDR2 ANQGSEA. The CDR3 protein is CSVTRQGWDTEAFF. Written as DNA, the CDR3 is TGCAGCGTTACGCGACAAGGGTGGGACACTGAAGCTTTCTTT.

This clonotype occurred many times. J is TRBJ1-5 and V is TRBV19; D remains ambiguous. The germline V and J ends were trimmed by 7 bases and 7 bases, with 23 bases remaining between them. Germline CDR1 LNHDA, CDR2 SQIVND (reference sequence). CDR3 length: 16 amino acids. The CDR3, as DNA: TGTGCCAGTAAACTAATCGGGGAAGGATGGGGACAGCCCCAGCATTTT. This gives the protein CASKLIGEGWGQPQHF. Based on the CDR3 plus reference TRBV19 and TRBJ1-5, the full variable domain is DGGITQSPKYLFRKEGQNVTLSCEQNLNHDAMYWYRQDPGQGLRLIYYSQIVNDFQKGDIAEGYSVSREKKESFPLTVTSAQKNPTAFYLCASKLIGEGWGQPQHFGDGTRLSIL.

There are many counts of this clonotype. The V and J genes are TRBV28 and TRBJ2-7; D possibly corresponds to TRBD2 (5 bases). Per the germline V gene, CDR1 is MDHEN and CDR2 is SYDVKM. Trimming pared 7 bases from V and 6 bases from J, leaving 31 bases between. The CDR3 has 18 residues. CDR3 amino acids: CASTLSVGMRAPLGEQYF. The CDR3 nucleotides are TGTGCCAGCACCCTCTCAGTTGGGATGAGGGCCCCCCTCGGCGAGCAGTACTTC.

This clonotype was observed at least ten times. This sequence joins TRBV12-5 and TRBJ2-2, with 7 positions matching TRBD1. This CDR3 has 18 amino acids. After removal of 3 bases from V and 3 bases from J, the junction contained 13 bases not matched to a gene. Per germline, CDR1 LGHNT and CDR2 FRNRAP. The CDR3 sequence: CASGLPPPGGVDTGELFF. The CDR3 DNA reads TGTGCTAGTGGTTTACCCCCCCCAGGGGGAGTCGACACCGGGGAGCTGTTTTTT.

This clonotype appeared many times. The chain combines TRBV29-1 with TRBJ1-1; maybe TRBD1 (6 bases). There are 15 residues in the CDR3. Germline values: CDR1 SQVTM, CDR2 ANQGSEA. Trimming cost V 0 bases and J 5 bases, with 16 bases left between them. The CDR3 reads CSVEDRGRGRTEAFF. CDR3 nucleotide sequence: TGCAGCGTTGAAGATCGAGGCAGGGGTAGGACTGAAGCTTTCTTT.

In this sample, this clonotype turned up many times. This sequence joins TRBV6-1 and TRBJ2-3; 8 nucleotides match TRBD1. The V and J ends lost 6 bases and 3 bases, in that order; junction bases with no gene match: 5. CDR1 and CDR2 from the germline V gene are MNHNS and SASEGT. This CDR3 spans 14 amino acids. DNA for the CDR3: TGTGCCAGCAGGAAGGACAGGGTGACAGATACGCAGTATTTT. It specifies CASRKDRVTDTQYF.

This clonotype was found many times. This rearrangement joins TRBV7-3 to TRBJ1-3, with 7 bases lining up with TRBD1. J lost 0 bases, V lost 7 bases, and 9 bases had no gene match. The germline V gene has CDR1 SGHTA and CDR2 FQGTGA. The CDR3 runs 16 residues. CDR3 nucleotide sequence: TGTGCCAGCACTACGCCGGGACAGACCTCTGGAAACACCATATATTTT. It encodes CASTTPGQTSGNTIYF.

The table lists this clonotype with a few counts. The chain carries TRBV7-2 and TRBJ2-6; 9 nucleotides match TRBD2. V gave up 2 bases and J gave up 1 base; unmatched junction bases: 9. The length of the CDR3 is 19 residues. The germline V gene has CDR1 SGHTA and CDR2 FQGNSA. CDR3 residues: CASSLFFWREGSGANVLTF. CDR3 DNA: TGTGCCAGCAGCTTATTCTTCTGGCGGGAGGGGTCTGGGGCCAACGTCCTGACTTTC.

The V call is TRBV6-5, the J call TRBJ2-5, with D perhaps matching TRBD2 (6 bases). The CDR3 consists of 16 residues. Between the trimmed V and J ends, which lost 0 bases and 4 bases, there was a span of 15 bases. Germline-derived CDR1 and CDR2 are MNHEY and SVGAGI. CDR3 loop: CASSYSGEGRRETQYF. In nucleotides, the CDR3 is TGTGCCAGCAGTTACTCTGGAGAGGGGAGGCGAGAGACCCAGTACTTC.

As for this clonotype: Given a much more abundant clone one base away, this may be a read error. The V call is TRBV11-3, the J call TRBJ1-1; possibly TRBD1 for D (6 bases). Trimming cost V 11 bases and J 5 bases, with 18 bases left between them. Per germline, CDR1 SGHNT and CDR2 YENEEA. This CDR3 spans 13 amino acids. The CDR3 bases are TGTGCCGGCACCAAGGGGGGGGGGACTGAAGCTTTCTTT. Amino acids: CAGTKGGGTEAFF.

The CDR3 sequence: CASSYGIYGETQYF. In DNA, the CDR3 is TGTGCCAGCAGTTACGGGATTTATGGGGAGACCCAGTACTTC. The V and J genes are TRBV6-2 or TRBV6-3 and TRBJ2-5; D is uncertain. Looked up from germline, CDR1 is MNHEY and CDR2 is SVGEGT. V gave up 2 bases and J gave up 5 bases, with 12 bases separating them. The CDR3 totals 14 residues.

This clonotype was seen ten or more times. The chain is built from TRBV18 and TRBJ2-7; the D gene is possibly TRBD1 (5 bases). The CDR3 runs 14 residues. V gave up 4 bases and J gave up 2 bases, with 12 bases separating them. CDR1 is KGHSH and CDR2 is LQKENI in the germline V gene. DNA for the CDR3: TGTGCCAGCTCACGGGCAGGGCTCACCTACGAGCAGTACTTC. This gives the protein CASSRAGLTYEQYF.

This clonotype turned up a few times. J is TRBJ2-5 and V is TRBV20-1; no clear D gene. V was trimmed by 1 base and J by 5 bases, leaving 17 bases between them. Germline CDR1 and CDR2: DFQATT and SNEGSKA (reference sequence). The CDR3 consists of 15 residues. The CDR3 loop reads CSARVAGNWPETQYF. As DNA, the CDR3 is TGCAGTGCTAGAGTGGCCGGAAATTGGCCGGAGACCCAGTACTTC.

The table lists this clonotype with many counts. The rearrangement links TRBV6-5 to TRBJ1-6; 9 positions agree with TRBD1. The V gene end was trimmed by 2 bases and the J gene end by 7 bases; junction bases not matched to a gene: 3. From germline, CDR1 is MNHEY and CDR2 SVGAGI. The CDR3 spans 15 residues. The CDR3 spells CASSYGTGTNSPLHF. The CDR3 nucleotides are TGTGCCAGCAGTTACGGGACAGGGACCAATTCACCCCTCCACTTT.

This clonotype was recorded at least ten times. This chain connects TRBV4-1 to TRBJ2-7; 7 bases match TRBD1. There are 14 residues in the CDR3. Germline CDR1 and CDR2: MGHRA and YSYEKL. J gave up 7 bases and V 3 bases, and 9 bases lay outside the gene matches. CDR3 DNA: TGCGCCAGCAGCCATGCCACAGGGGTAGGAGAGCAGTACTTC. Residues: CASSHATGVGEQYF.